This passage covers 5 T cell receptor beta chains from one sample sequenced in a study of blood T cell repertoires in COVID-19. The protocol was immunoSEQ multiplex PCR, while the TCRdb copy is restricted to in-frame clones and leaves out a portion. The data show some 300,000 clones, approximately 90% seen once. The specimen sequenced was peripheral blood. These receptors all come from a woman between 45 and 60 years old with COVID-19, enrolled during active disease.

This chain uses TRBV2 with TRBJ2-2, with 7 bases matching TRBD2. This CDR3 contains 16 residues. After removal of 10 bases from V and 4 bases from J, the junction contained 15 bases not matched to a gene. Per germline, CDR1 SNHLY and CDR2 FYNNEI. The CDR3 sequence is CATRASRLAVTGELFF. DNA of the CDR3: TGTGCCACTAGAGCCTCTAGGCTAGCGGTCACCGGGGAGCTGTTTTTT.

The rearrangement uses TRBV12-3 or TRBV12-4 and TRBJ2-1; D is possibly TRBD1 (5 bases). The CDR3 consists of 13 residues. V was pared by 6 bases and J by 5 bases, with 11 bases between. CDR3: CASSKTENNEQFF. For the CDR3, the DNA is TGTGCCAGCAGCAAGACAGAAAACAATGAGCAGTTCTTC.

This clone has more than one count but fewer than ten. J is TRBJ2-3 and V is TRBV29-1; TRBD2 aligns across 7 bases. V was clipped by 7 bases and J by 7 bases; unmatched bases: 11. The germline V gene encodes CDR1 SQVTM and CDR2 ANQGSEA. CDR3 length: 13 amino acids. This CDR3 reads CSALGAGVNTQYF. In DNA form, the CDR3 reads TGCAGCGCCCTCGGGGCGGGAGTAAATACGCAGTATTTT.

This clone occurred a few times. The chain couples TRBV3-1 (or the pseudogene TRBV3-2) to TRBJ1-3; tentative D call: TRBD1 (6 bases). Germline V CDR1 and CDR2: LGHDT, YNNKEL (reference sequence). Trimming shortened V by 5 bases and J by 0 bases, and 14 bases separated the two germline ends. The CDR3 runs 16 residues. CDR3 amino acids: CASSAGDPRSGNTIYF. Here the CDR3 DNA reads TGTGCCAGCAGCGCAGGGGACCCTCGCTCTGGAAACACCATATATTTT.

This chain joins TRBV7-3 and TRBJ2-2; TRBD2 aligns across 7 bases. Germline V CDR1 and CDR2: SGHTA, FQGTGA. CDR3 length: 16 residues. V trimming: 2 bases; J trimming: 0 bases; junction bases outside the gene matches: 3. CDR3 DNA sequence: TGTGCCAGCAGCTTACCTAGCGGAGCGAACACCGGGGAGCTGTTTTTT. As protein: CASSLPSGANTGELFF.